This entry lists 14 T cell receptor beta chains sequenced from one sample in a study of blood T cells in healthy people across ages (dated by TCRdb to between 2014 and 2016). Libraries were made using 5' RACE. TCRdb lists the instrument as Illumina HiSeq 2500. A second about 6 to 11 cycle PCR used a sample-barcoded 5' primer and a J-beta primer mix. Through fastp at Q25 and MiXCR, TCRdb rebuilt clones from the public reads, retaining in-frame beta chains. Every entry covers one CDR3 protein and lists the most common genes and DNA from its rows. Counted in this sample were 450,000 to 650,000 distinct CDR3 sequences; under 30% of them appeared once. Just over 8.5% of the sample comes from the top ten. These sequences were also reported in another study, on T cells of mothers and their children.

Sequenced: blood. These receptors originate from a boy aged 10-17 years in good health.

This clonotype has only a few counts. The chain combines TRBV20-1 with TRBJ2-5; TRBD2 matches 8 bases. Germline CDR1 and CDR2: DFQATT and SNEGSKA (reference sequence). V gave up 3 bases and J gave up 6 bases; unmatched junction bases: 21. This CDR3 spans 18 amino acids. This CDR3 is CSASPVGIAGIPRKTQYF. CDR3 bases: TGCAGTGCTAGTCCTGTGGGTATAGCGGGGATCCCAAGGAAGACCCAGTACTTC.

This chain links TRBV9 with TRBJ1-2; tentative D call: TRBD1 (5 bases). Germline CDR1 SGDLS, CDR2 YYNGEE. Trimming took off 4 bases at V and 7 bases at J, with 17 bases between the two ends. The CDR3 loop spans 14 amino acids. The CDR3 spells CASSLTAGGGGYTF. DNA for the CDR3: TGTGCCAGCAGCCTCACTGCGGGCGGGGGTGGCTACACCTTC.

This clonotype was seen a few times. The J gene is TRBJ2-7, the V gene TRBV7-8; the D is unclear. This CDR3 region has 13 residues. Germline V gives CDR1 SGHVS, CDR2 FQNEAQ. The V gene lost 1 base and the J gene lost 3 bases, with 7 bases spanning the gap. CDR3 DNA sequence: TGTGCCAGCAGCTTAGGACATGACTACGAGCAGTACTTC. Translation: CASSLGHDYEQYF.

The chain employs TRBV15 and TRBJ2-7; D is uncertain. V was pared by 3 bases and J by 4 bases, with 10 bases between. The CDR3 length is 13 residues. Germline CDR1 LNHNV, CDR2 YYDKDF (reference sequence). CDR3 residues: CATSSNSLYEQYF. The CDR3 DNA sequence: TGTGCCACCAGCAGTAATAGCTTGTACGAGCAGTACTTC.

This clonotype came up a few times. The V and J genes are TRBV9 and TRBJ2-7; 12 bases map to TRBD1. V dropped 2 bases and J dropped 5; count of bases not matched to a gene: 5. CDR1 is SGDLS, CDR2 YYNGEE, per germline. The CDR3 is 15 amino acids. CDR3 loop: CASSVRDRGLHEQYF. In nucleotides, the CDR3 is TGTGCCAGCAGCGTCCGGGACAGGGGGCTCCACGAGCAGTACTTC.

This clonotype was picked up a small number of times. At one end the junction does not follow the germline gene, possibly because of a read error. In nucleotides, the CDR3 is TGTGCCAGCAGTCGGACCTACGAGCAGTGCTTC. It specifies CASSRTYEQCF. The chain uses TRBV3-1 and TRBJ2-5; unclear D gene. The CDR3 runs 11 residues. The V gene's germline CDR1 is LGHDT and CDR2 YNNKEL (reference sequence).

A note on this clonotype: The conserved closing phenylalanine or tryptophan is absent in this CDR3, likely reflecting a read error. CDR3 in DNA: TGCAGTGCTAGAGTTCCCGGGGCTAGCGGGAGTAGAGAGGAGACCCAGTACCTC. Its translation: CSARVPGASGSREETQYL. The chain combines TRBV20-1 with TRBJ2-5; the match to TRBD2 covers 10 bases. CDR3 length: 18 amino acids. Per the germline V gene, CDR1 is DFQATT and CDR2 is SNEGSKA (reference sequence). The ends lost 1 base at V and 5 bases at J; junction bases unmatched: 16.

The chain has TRBV6-2 or TRBV6-3 and TRBJ1-3, with D perhaps matching TRBD1 (5 bases). Germline lookup yields CDR1 MNHEY and CDR2 SVGEGT. Trimming took off 2 bases at V and 0 bases at J, with 14 bases between the two ends. The CDR3 length is 17 residues. This CDR3 reads CASSYLRRDYSGNTIYF. The CDR3, as DNA: TGTGCCAGCAGTTACCTTCGCCGGGACTACTCTGGAAACACCATATATTTT.

This clonotype was counted once. This rearrangement joins TRBV2 to TRBJ2-7; tentative D call: TRBD2 (5 bases). The J call may be wrong; the DNA end is better matched by TRBJ2-1. This CDR3 comprises 12 residues. CDR1 and CDR2 from the germline V gene are SNHLY and FYNNEI. The DNA for the CDR3 is TGTGCCAGCTCACTTAGAGGACTTGAGCAGTTCTTC. Amino acids: CASSLRGLEQFF.

The chain recombines TRBV20-1 with TRBJ2-4; weak D call: TRBD1 (5 bases). Trimming took off 6 bases at V and 7 bases at J, with 16 bases between the two ends. The CDR3 totals 13 residues. Germline CDR1 and CDR2: DFQATT and SNEGSKA (reference sequence). The CDR3, as DNA: TGCAGTGCCCCCGACAGATCACGGAACATTCAGTACTTC. Its translation is CSAPDRSRNIQYF.

The chain joins TRBV20-1 to TRBJ2-5; perhaps TRBD1 as D (5 bases). TRBJ2-7 matches the DNA end more closely, so the J call is doubtful. This CDR3 is built from 15 residues. Germline-derived CDR1 and CDR2 are DFQATT and SNEGSKA (reference sequence). The CDR3 bases are TGCAGTGCTAGAGACTCATTTGGGGCCCAGGGCGAGCAGTACTTC. It encodes CSARDSFGAQGEQYF.

V gene TRBV20-1 combines with J gene TRBJ1-1; D might be TRBD1 (6 bases). With 5 bases removed from V and 1 base from J, the gap between germline ends came to 11 bases. The CDR3 loop spans 13 amino acids. The germline V gene encodes CDR1 DFQATT and CDR2 SNEGSKA (reference sequence). This chain's CDR3 is CSARRGPNTEAFF. The CDR3 DNA reads as TGCAGTGCTCGCAGGGGACCGAACACTGAAGCTTTCTTT.

This clonotype occurred a few times. The chain uses TRBV4-3 and TRBJ2-2, with D possibly being TRBD1 (6 bases). Trimming shortened V by 0 bases and J by 5 bases, and 13 bases separated the two germline ends. Germline V CDR1 and CDR2: LGHNA, YSLEER. The CDR3 consists of 16 residues. CDR3 bases: TGCGCCAGCAGCCAAGAACCGGGACAAATTACCGGGGAGCTGTTTTTT. Encoded protein: CASSQEPGQITGELFF.

V usage is TRBV20-1 and J usage is TRBJ2-5; 9 positions match TRBD2. The ends lost 5 bases at V and 2 bases at J; junction bases unmatched: 6. CDR1 and CDR2 from the germline V gene are DFQATT and SNEGSKA (reference sequence). There are 14 residues in the CDR3. This CDR3 reads CSAFRGGAQETQYF. In DNA, the CDR3 is TGCAGTGCTTTTCGCGGGGGGGCTCAAGAGACCCAGTACTTC.